This T cell receptor (beta chain) emerged from a study of vaccination effects on CD4 cells after COVID-19. Profiling relied on immunoSEQ multiplex PCR, and the TCRdb table lists in-frame clones only, not all of them. The repertoire holds under 75,000 clones, with over 70% as singletons. A few counts support this clone. The antigen is not known. CDR1 and CDR2 (germline): SGHVS, FQNEAQ. This CDR3 contains 13 residues. Trimming removed 0 bases from V and 6 bases from J, with 6 bases in between. Sequencing was preceded by expansion of antigen-specific CD4+ T cells with viral peptide pools in the ViraFEST assay. Culture proceeded for under twelve days, and CD4+ T cells were then isolated. In the vaccine recipients, nucleocapsid antibodies were negative and there was no prior SARS-CoV-2 infection.

The chain employs TRBV7-8 and TRBJ1-5; D not certain. The material was CD4+ T cells from PBMCs cultured with SARS-CoV-2 spike peptides, obtained before COVID-19 vaccination. The TCR was taken from a human donor who received a COVID-19 vaccine. The DNA of the CDR3 is TGTGCCAGCAGCTTAGCTACGGGTCAGCCCCAGCATTTT. Translated, it gives CASSLATGQPQHF.